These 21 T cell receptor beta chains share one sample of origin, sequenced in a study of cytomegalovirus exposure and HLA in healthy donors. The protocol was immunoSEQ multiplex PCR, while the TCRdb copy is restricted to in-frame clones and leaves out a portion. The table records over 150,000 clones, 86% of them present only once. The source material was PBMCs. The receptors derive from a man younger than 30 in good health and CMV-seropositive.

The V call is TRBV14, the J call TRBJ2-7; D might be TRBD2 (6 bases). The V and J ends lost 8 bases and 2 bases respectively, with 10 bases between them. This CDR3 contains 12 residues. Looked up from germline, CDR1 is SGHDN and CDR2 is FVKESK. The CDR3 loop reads CASAAGTYEQYF. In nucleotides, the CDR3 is TGTGCCAGCGCGGCGGGGACCTACGAGCAGTACTTC.

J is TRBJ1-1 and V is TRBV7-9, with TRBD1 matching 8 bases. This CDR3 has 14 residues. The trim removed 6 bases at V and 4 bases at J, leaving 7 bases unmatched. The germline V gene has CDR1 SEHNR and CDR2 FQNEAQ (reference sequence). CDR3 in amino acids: CASRGQTGGTEAFF. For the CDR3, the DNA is TGTGCCAGCAGGGGGCAAACAGGGGGCACTGAAGCTTTCTTT.

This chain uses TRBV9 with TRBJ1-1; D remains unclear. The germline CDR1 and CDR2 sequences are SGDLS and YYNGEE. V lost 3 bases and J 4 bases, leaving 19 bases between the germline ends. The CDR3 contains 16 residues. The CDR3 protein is CASSEQVGVKGTEAFF. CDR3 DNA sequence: TGTGCCAGCAGCGAGCAGGTCGGGGTCAAGGGCACTGAAGCTTTCTTT. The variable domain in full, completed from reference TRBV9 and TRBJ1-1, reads DSGVTQTPKHLITATGQRVTLRCSPRSGDLSVYWYQQSLDQGLQFLIQYYNGEERAKGNILERFSAQQFPDLHSELNLSSLELGDSALYFCASSEQVGVKGTEAFFGQGTRLTVV.

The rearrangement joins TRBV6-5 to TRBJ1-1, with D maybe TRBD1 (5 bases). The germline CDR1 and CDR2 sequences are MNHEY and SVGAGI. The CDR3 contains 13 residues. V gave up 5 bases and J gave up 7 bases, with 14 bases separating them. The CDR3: CASSRRVGDEAFF. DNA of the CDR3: TGTGCCAGCAGTCGAAGGGTAGGGGATGAAGCTTTCTTT.

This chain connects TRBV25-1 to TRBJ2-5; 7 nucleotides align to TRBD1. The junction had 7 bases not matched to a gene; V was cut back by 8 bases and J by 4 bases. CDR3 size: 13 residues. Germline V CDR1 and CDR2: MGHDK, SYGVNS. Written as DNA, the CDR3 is TGTGCCAGCGGCAGACAGGGAAGAGAGACCCAGTACTTC. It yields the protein CASGRQGRETQYF.

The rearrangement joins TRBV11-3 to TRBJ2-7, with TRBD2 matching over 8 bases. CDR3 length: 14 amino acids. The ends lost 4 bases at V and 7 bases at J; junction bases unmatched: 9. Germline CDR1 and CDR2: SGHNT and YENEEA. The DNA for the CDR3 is TGTGCCAGCAGCTCAGCCGGGACTAGTGGAGAGCAGTACTTC. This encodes CASSSAGTSGEQYF. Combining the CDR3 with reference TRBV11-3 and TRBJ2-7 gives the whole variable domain EAGVVQSPRYKIIEKKQPVAFWCNPISGHNTLYWYLQNLGQGPELLIRYENEEAVDDSQLPKDRFSAERLKGVDSTLKIQPAELGDSAVYLCASSSAGTSGEQYFGPGTRLTVT.

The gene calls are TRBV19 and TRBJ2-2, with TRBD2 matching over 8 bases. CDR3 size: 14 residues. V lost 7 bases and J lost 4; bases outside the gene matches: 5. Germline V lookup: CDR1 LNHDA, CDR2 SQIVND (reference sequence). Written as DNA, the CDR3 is TGTGCCAGTACCCAGCGGGGGAGCACCGGGGAGCTGTTTTTT. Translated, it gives CASTQRGSTGELFF. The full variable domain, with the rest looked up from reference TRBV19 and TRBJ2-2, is DGGITQSPKYLFRKEGQNVTLSCEQNLNHDAMYWYRQDPGQGLRLIYYSQIVNDFQKGDIAEGYSVSREKKESFPLTVTSAQKNPTAFYLCASTQRGSTGELFFGEGSRLTVL.

The CDR3 spells CASSERGRITNYGYTF. The CDR3 DNA is TGTGCCAGCAGTGAAAGGGGCAGGATTACTAACTATGGCTACACCTTC. The chain combines TRBV2 with TRBJ1-2; tentative D call: TRBD1 (5 bases). Germline lookup yields CDR1 SNHLY and CDR2 FYNNEI. The V and J ends lost 2 bases and 0 bases respectively, with 13 bases between them. This CDR3 comprises 16 residues.

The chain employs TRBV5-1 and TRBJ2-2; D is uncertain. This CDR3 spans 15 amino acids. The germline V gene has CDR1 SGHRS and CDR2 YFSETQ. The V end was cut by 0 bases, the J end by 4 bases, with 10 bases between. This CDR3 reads CASSLAGDLTGELFF. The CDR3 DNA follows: TGCGCCAGCAGCTTGGCCGGAGATCTCACCGGGGAGCTGTTTTTT.

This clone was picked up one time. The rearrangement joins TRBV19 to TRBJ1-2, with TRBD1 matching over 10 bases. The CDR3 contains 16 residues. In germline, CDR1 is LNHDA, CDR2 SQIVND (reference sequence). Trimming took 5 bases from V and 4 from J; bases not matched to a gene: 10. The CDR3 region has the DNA TGTGCCAGTAGTGTCCAGACAGGGGGCCGGGTCTATGGCTACACCTTC. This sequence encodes CASSVQTGGRVYGYTF.

The CDR3 region is CASSDHRDRHKNIQYF. The CDR3 coding sequence is TGTGCCAGCAGTGACCACCGGGACAGACACAAAAACATTCAGTACTTC. V usage is TRBV25-1 and J usage is TRBJ2-4, with 7 positions matching TRBD1. This CDR3 has 16 residues. CDR1 MGHDK and CDR2 SYGVNS come from the germline V gene. Unmatched junction bases numbered 8, after V lost 3 bases and J lost 3 bases.

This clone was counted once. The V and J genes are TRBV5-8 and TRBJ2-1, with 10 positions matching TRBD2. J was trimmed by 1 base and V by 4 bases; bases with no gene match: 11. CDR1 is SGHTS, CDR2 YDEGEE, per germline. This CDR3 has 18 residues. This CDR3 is CASSPGSLAGASYNEQFF. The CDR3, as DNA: TGTGCCAGCAGCCCCGGTTCTCTAGCGGGAGCATCCTACAATGAGCAGTTCTTC.

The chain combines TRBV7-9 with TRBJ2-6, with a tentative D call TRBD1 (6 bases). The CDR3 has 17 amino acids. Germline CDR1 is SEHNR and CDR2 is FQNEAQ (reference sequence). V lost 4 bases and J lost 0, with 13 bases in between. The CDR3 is CASSWDNRVSGANVLTF. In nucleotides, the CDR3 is TGTGCCAGCAGCTGGGATAACAGGGTCTCTGGGGCCAACGTCCTGACTTTC.

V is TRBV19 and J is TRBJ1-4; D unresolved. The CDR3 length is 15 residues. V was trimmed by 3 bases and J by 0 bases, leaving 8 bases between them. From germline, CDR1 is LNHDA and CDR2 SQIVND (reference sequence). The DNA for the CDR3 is TGTGCCAGTAGTATCCTAACAGCAACTAATGAAAAACTGTTTTTT. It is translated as CASSILTATNEKLFF.

Here the CDR3 DNA reads TGTGCCAGCAACCACTGGGGGGATGGAGAGACCCAGTACTTC. Amino acids: CASNHWGDGETQYF. The gene calls are TRBV9 and TRBJ2-5; tentatively, D is TRBD2 (6 bases). The CDR3 loop spans 14 amino acids. Germline V gives CDR1 SGDLS, CDR2 YYNGEE. Trimming took off 6 bases at V and 4 bases at J, with 16 bases between the two ends.

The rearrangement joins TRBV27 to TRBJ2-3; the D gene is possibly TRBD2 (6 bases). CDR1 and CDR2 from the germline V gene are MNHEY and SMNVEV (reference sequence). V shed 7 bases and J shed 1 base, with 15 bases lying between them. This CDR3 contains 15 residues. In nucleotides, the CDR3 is TGTGCCAGCACCCGCGATAGCGGCCGCACAGATACGCAGTATTTT. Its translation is CASTRDSGRTDTQYF.

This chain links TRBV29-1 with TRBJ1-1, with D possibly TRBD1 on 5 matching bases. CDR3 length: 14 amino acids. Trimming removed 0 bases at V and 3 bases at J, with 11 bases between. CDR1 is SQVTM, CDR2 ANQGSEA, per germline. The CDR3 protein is CSVEDSGTYTEAFF. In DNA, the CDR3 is TGCAGCGTTGAAGACTCAGGGACTTACACTGAAGCTTTCTTT. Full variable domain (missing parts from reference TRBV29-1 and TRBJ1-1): SAVISQKPSRDICQRGTSLTIQCQVDSQVTMMFWYRQQPGQSLTLIATANQGSEATYESGFVIDKFPISRPNLTFSTLTVSNMSPEDSSIYLCSVEDSGTYTEAFFGQGTRLTVV.

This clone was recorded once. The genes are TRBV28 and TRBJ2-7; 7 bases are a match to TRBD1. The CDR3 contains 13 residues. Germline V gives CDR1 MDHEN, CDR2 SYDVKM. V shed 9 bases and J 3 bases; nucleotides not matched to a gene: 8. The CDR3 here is CASNRGIIYEQYF. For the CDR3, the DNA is TGTGCCAGTAACAGGGGTATAATCTACGAGCAGTACTTC.

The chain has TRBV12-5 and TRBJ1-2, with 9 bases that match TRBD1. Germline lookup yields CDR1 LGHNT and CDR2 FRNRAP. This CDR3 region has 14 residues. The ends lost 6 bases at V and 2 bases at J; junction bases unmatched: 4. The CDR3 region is CASGSTGGNYGYTF. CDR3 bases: TGTGCTAGTGGATCCACAGGGGGCAACTATGGCTACACCTTC.

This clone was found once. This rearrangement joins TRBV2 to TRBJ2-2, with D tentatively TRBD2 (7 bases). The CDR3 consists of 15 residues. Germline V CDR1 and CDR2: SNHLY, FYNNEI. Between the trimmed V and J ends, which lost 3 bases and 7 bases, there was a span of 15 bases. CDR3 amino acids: CASSERRGQIGELFF. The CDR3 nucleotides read TGTGCCAGCAGTGAGAGGCGGGGGCAAATCGGGGAGCTGTTTTTT.

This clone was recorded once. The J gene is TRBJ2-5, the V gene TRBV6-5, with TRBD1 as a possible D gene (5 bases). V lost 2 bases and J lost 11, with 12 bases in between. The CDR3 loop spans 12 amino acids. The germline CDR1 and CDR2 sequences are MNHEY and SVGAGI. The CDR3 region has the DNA TGTGCCAGCAGTTACCCCTTCAAGGGGCAGTACTTC. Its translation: CASSYPFKGQYF.